This TCR beta chain was identified in a study of T cells in severe cutaneous drug reactions. Study overall: RegiSCAR criteria gave all enrolled patients a probable or definite SJS/TEN or DRESS diagnosis. The culprit drug was assigned by the Naranjo and ALDEN algorithms. Study conclusions and caveats: All seven CBZ-SJS/TEN blister samples shared a public TCRbeta CDR3 at mean approximately 13%. Blister cells averaged roughly 29% and PBMC roughly 5.2% TRBV12-4 in carbamazepine-induced Stevens-Johnson syndrome or toxic epidermal necrolysis patients.

Carbamazepine had induced Stevens-Johnson syndrome or toxic epidermal necrolysis in the sequenced donors. By frequency, this clonotype registers medium-sized (0.01 to 0.1%). Its specificity is not known. The CDR3 loop spans 13 amino acids. Bulk and single-cell libraries used iRepertoire multiplex PCR with TCR subtype-specific primers. TCRdb reprocessed the multiplex PCR reads, keeping one entry per CDR3 protein, no DNA. This sample's clone table lists 250 to 350 distinct CDR3 sequences. The chain uses TRBV12-3 or TRBV12-4 and TRBJ2-7. This receptor was taken from a human donor with Stevens-Johnson syndrome, a severe cutaneous drug reaction. Input material: PBMCs. CDR3: CASSWAGENEQYF.